This TCR beta chain was profiled in a study of T cell changes during pregnancy in multiple sclerosis. Data came from immunoSEQ multiplex PCR; TCRdb stores just in-frame clones and leaves some out. The table records around 50,000 clones, around 87% of them present only once. The source is a female donor with multiple sclerosis, enrolled in a pregnancy study. The starting material was CD8+ T cells from peripheral blood mononuclear cells, obtained in the second trimester of pregnancy.

The CDR3, as DNA: TGTGCCAGCAGTTACTCAGGGGGGGGTCTTCGGGATGAGCAGTTCTTC. It encodes CASSYSGGGLRDEQFF. This sequence joins TRBV6-5 and TRBJ2-1; possibly TRBD2 for D (7 bases). V dropped 0 bases and J dropped 8 bases, with 17 bases sitting between them. The CDR3 length is 16 residues. Germline V lookup: CDR1 MNHEY, CDR2 SVGAGI.